This T cell receptor beta chain was found in a study of patients and donors after allogeneic stem cell transplantation. The CDR3 loop spans 14 amino acids. Germline CDR1 is DFQATT and CDR2 is SNEGSKA (reference sequence). The germline V and J ends were trimmed by 3 bases and 6 bases, with 17 bases remaining between them. Using its own MiXCR run on the RT-PCR reads, TCRdb lists one record per CDR3 protein. The table has roughly 940,000 distinct CDR3 sequences, 18% seen once; the top ten hold under 6.5%. This clonotype was seen a few times. The sample was blood, either unsorted or a sorted T cell fraction (not recorded which). V and J are TRBV20-1 and TRBJ1-2; possibly TRBD1 for D (5 bases). This clonotype was obtained from a human donor who was either an allogeneic HSCT recipient or a stem cell or donor lymphocyte infusion donor (not recorded which). It is not recorded whose cells these are; they may come from a transplant donor. The CDR3 sequence: CSASSTGHTHGYTF. CDR3 coding DNA: TGCAGTGCTAGTAGTACAGGACACACTCATGGCTACACCTTC.